Listed below are T cell receptor beta chains from one sample, sequenced in a study of T cells in Graves' hyperthyroidism and ophthalmopathy. TCRdb re-called the multiplex PCR reads with MiXCR, one entry per CDR3 protein. The sample carries approximately 640,000 distinct CDR3 sequences, roughly a sixth recorded once. Sequenced: blood. The receptors here all came from a man between 45 and 60 years old with Graves' hyperthyroidism. Each CDR3 is given with its conserved first and last residue. A D gene is named only where the DNA matches it firmly. Where a row states a size, it is once, few, many or the class of an expanded clone; other rows omit it.

D gene,J gene,clone size,V gene,CDR3 DNA,CDR3 protein
TRBD1,TRBJ1-1,many,TRBV5-1,TGCGCCAGCAGCCCCAGGACAGGGAGGATAAACACTGAAGCTTTCTTT,CASSPRTGRINTEAFF
TRBD2,TRBJ2-7,many,TRBV6-1,TGTGCCAGCAGCTCGGGGACTAGCGGGGGTTACTACGAGCAGTACTTC,CASSSGTSGGYYEQYF
.,TRBJ2-3,many,TRBV20-1,TGCAGTGCTAGATACGTCACAGATACGCAGTATTTT,CSARYVTDTQYF
.,TRBJ1-2,.,TRBV7-9,TGTGCCAGCAGCCCTCGGACCGGAGGCTACACCTTC,CASSPRTGGYTF
TRBD1,TRBJ2-5,few,TRBV10-2,TGCGCCAGCAGTGGTCCGGGACAGGGTTTTGGAGAGACCCAGTACTTC,CASSGPGQGFGETQYF
TRBD1,TRBJ1-2,few,TRBV6-5,TGTGCCAGCAGTGACTCGGGACAGGGGGGGCAGAACTATGGCTACACCTTC,CASSDSGQGGQNYGYTF
.,TRBJ1-1,many,TRBV6-1,TGTGCCAGCATTTCCCCCCTGGGGGCTGGCACTGAAGCTTTCTTT,CASISPLGAGTEAFF
.,TRBJ2-1,few,TRBV18,TGTGCCAGCTCACCACCTAGCCTCTCCTACAATGAGCAGTTCTTC,CASSPPSLSYNEQFF
TRBD2,TRBJ2-3,few,TRBV20-1,TGCAGTGCTAGTGTCCTAGCGGGAGTTATAGATACGCAGTATTTT,CSASVLAGVIDTQYF
TRBD2,TRBJ2-1,.,TRBV24-1,TGTGCCACCAGTCGTTCTCTGGGACTAGCGGGTGGTGAGCAGTTCTTC,CATSRSLGLAGGEQFF
.,TRBJ2-2,.,TRBV28,TGTGCCAGCAGTTTAGGAGTGACTCTGAACACCGGGGAGCTGTTTTTT,CASSLGVTLNTGELFF
.,TRBJ2-1,.,TRBV10-3,TGTGCCATCAGTGAAGGGCTAGCAAGGGACGAGCAGTTCTTC,CAISEGLARDEQFF
TRBD1,TRBJ2-2,.,TRBV5-1,TGCGCCAGCAGCTTGTTGGGGACAGGGAACACCGGGGAGCTGTTTTTT,CASSLLGTGNTGELFF
.,TRBJ1-3,many,TRBV19,TGTGCCAGTAATATAGGGGGGCGCGCATCTGGAAACACCATATATTTT,CASNIGGRASGNTIYF
.,TRBJ1-5,.,TRBV10-3,TGTGCCATCAGGATCAGGGAGGATCAGCCCCAGCATTTT,CAIRIREDQPQHF
.,TRBJ2-3,many,TRBV15,TGTGCCACCAGCAGAGATCCTAGCTCTTGGGCAGATACGCAGTATTTT,CATSRDPSSWADTQYF
TRBD1,TRBJ1-1,many,TRBV30,TGTGCCTGGAGGCTCAACAGGGGCACTGAAGCTTTCTTT,CAWRLNRGTEAFF
.,TRBJ1-1,.,TRBV25-1,TGTGCCAGCACAGGTCGGACAGCCCTAGGGTGGAACACTGAAGCTTTCTTT,CASTGRTALGWNTEAFF
.,TRBJ2-1,few,TRBV7-7,TGTGCTAGCAGCACCGGACAGTACAATGAGCAGTTCTTC,CASSTGQYNEQFF
TRBD2,TRBJ2-1,many,TRBV7-2,TGTGCCAGCAGCCAGCCCCCCGGGGGGAATGAGCAGTTCTTC,CASSQPPGGNEQFF
TRBD1,TRBJ2-7,many,TRBV12-3/TRBV12-4,TGTGCCAGCAGGAGTGACAGGGGTATCAACGAGCAGTACTTC,CASRSDRGINEQYF
TRBD1,TRBJ1-1,many,TRBV30,TGTGCCTGGAGTGTTTCAGGGGGCACTGAAGCTTTCTTT,CAWSVSGGTEAFF
TRBD1,TRBJ2-4,.,TRBV19,TGTGCCAGTAGTATTTCAGGGGGCACAGGGAACATTCAGTACTTC,CASSISGGTGNIQYF
TRBD1,TRBJ2-1,.,TRBV18,TGTGCCAGCTCACCCCCTGGGACAGAGAACAATGAGCAGTTCTTC,CASSPPGTENNEQFF
TRBD1,TRBJ1-5,many,TRBV4-1,TGCGCCAGCAGCCAAGAGGGACAGCCGGCCGGCCAGCCCCAGCATTTT,CASSQEGQPAGQPQHF
.,TRBJ1-1,.,TRBV30,TGTGCCCAAGTGAAGAAGTCAACCATGAACACTGAAGCTTTCTTT,CAQVKKSTMNTEAFF
.,TRBJ2-7,.,TRBV7-9,TGTGCCAGCAGCCCCCGCGATAGGGGGAGTGGGTCCTACGAGCAGTACTTC,CASSPRDRGSGSYEQYF
TRBD1,TRBJ2-1,.,TRBV6-5,TGTGCCAGCAGTTACTCGGGACAGGTGTACAATGAGCAGTTCTTC,CASSYSGQVYNEQFF
TRBD2,TRBJ2-7,few,TRBV27,TGTGCCAGCAGTTTGGATACTAGCGGAGCCTTTTACGAGCAGTACTTC,CASSLDTSGAFYEQYF
.,TRBJ2-1,.,TRBV9,TGTGCCAGCAGCCCCTCGGGACTTCTCAATGAGCAGTTCTTC,CASSPSGLLNEQFF
.,TRBJ2-7,many,TRBV5-6,TGTGCCAGCAGCTCAGGGGGGATCGAGCAGTACTTC,CASSSGGIEQYF
.,TRBJ1-2,.,TRBV5-4,TGTGCCAGCACCCCCGGAAGTTCCGGATATGGCTACACCTTC,CASTPGSSGYGYTF
.,TRBJ2-1,many,TRBV12-5,TGTGCTAGTGGTTTCGGATATGAGCAGTTCTTC,CASGFGYEQFF
TRBD1,TRBJ1-1,.,TRBV12-3/TRBV12-4,TGTGCCAGCAGTCAACAGGGGGTTGGCACTGAAGCTTTCTTT,CASSQQGVGTEAFF
TRBD1,TRBJ2-1,.,TRBV20-1,TGCAGTGCTATTCTTCCCGGGACAGGGGGCTATGAGCAGTTCTTC,CSAILPGTGGYEQFF
.,TRBJ2-3,few,TRBV7-9,TGTGCCAGCAGCTGGGGGACATCCGGTACGCAGTATTTT,CASSWGTSGTQYF
TRBD1,TRBJ1-2,.,TRBV16,TGTGCCAGCAGCCTTACCGGACAGGGAGGCTATGGCTACACCTTC,CASSLTGQGGYGYTF
TRBD1,TRBJ2-2,many,TRBV7-6,TGTGCCAGCAGCTTGACAGGGGCAAACACCGGGGAGCTGTTTTTT,CASSLTGANTGELFF
.,TRBJ1-2,many,TRBV20-1,TGCAGTGCTAGACCCCTTTGGACGGAAACTTATGGCTACACCTTC,CSARPLWTETYGYTF
TRBD2,TRBJ2-2,.,TRBV5-4,TGTGCCAGCAGCCTACCGGGACTAGCGGGAGTTGCGGAGCTGTTTTTT,CASSLPGLAGVAELFF
.,TRBJ1-4,.,TRBV11-2,TGTGCCAGCAGCTTAGGCAGGTTCATGGAGAAGGAAAAACTGTTTTTT,CASSLGRFMEKEKLFF
.,TRBJ2-3,few,TRBV5-5,TGTGCCAGCAGCTCCGCCGGAGGGGAGACGCAGTATTTT,CASSSAGGETQYF
TRBD1,TRBJ2-5,many,TRBV24-1,TGTGCCACCAGTGAACCACAGGGGGCTGGAGAGACCCAGTACTTC,CATSEPQGAGETQYF
.,TRBJ2-1,few,TRBV15,TGTGCCACCAGCAGAGGGACGGGATGGGGCTCCTACAATGAGCAGTTCTTC,CATSRGTGWGSYNEQFF
.,TRBJ2-3,many,TRBV7-6,TGTGCCAGCAGCCCCTTGGAGTCCGATACGCAGTATTTT,CASSPLESDTQYF
.,TRBJ1-1,many,TRBV5-5,TGTGCCAGCAGCCTCGTATCGTACACTGAAGCTTTCTTT,CASSLVSYTEAFF
.,TRBJ2-3,.,TRBV6-1,TGTGCCAGCAGTGAAGGGTATACAGATACGCAGTATTTT,CASSEGYTDTQYF
.,TRBJ2-4,many,TRBV11-2,TGTGCCAGCAGCCCATCGACATCTCCTCAGTACTTC,CASSPSTSPQYF
.,TRBJ2-7,many,TRBV28,TGTGCCAGCAGTTCCGTTGTGGGTGAGCAGTACTTC,CASSSVVGEQYF
TRBD2,TRBJ2-5,many,TRBV2,TGTGCCAGCAGTCGGACTAGCGGGAGGGTAGAGACCCAGTACTTC,CASSRTSGRVETQYF
.,TRBJ2-7,few,TRBV3-2,TGTGCCAGCAGCCCGATCGAGGGGAAGTCCTACGAGCAGTACTTC,CASSPIEGKSYEQYF
.,TRBJ2-3,.,TRBV6-2/TRBV6-3,TGTGCCAGCAGTCACCGCCGCGCTCGCACAGATACGCAGTATTTT,CASSHRRARTDTQYF
.,TRBJ2-1,few,TRBV4-1,TGCGCCAGCAGCCAATTCCTAGGCAATGAGCAGTTCTTC,CASSQFLGNEQFF
TRBD2,TRBJ2-7,.,TRBV12-3/TRBV12-4,TGTGCCAGTCTAGCGGGAGAAGTGGGCGAGCAGTACTTC,CASLAGEVGEQYF
.,TRBJ2-5,.,TRBV18,TGTGCCAGCTCAGGTCCTAGAATGCCCCAAGAGACCCAGTACTTC,CASSGPRMPQETQYF